These T cell receptor beta chains were read from a single sample in a study of cytomegalovirus exposure and HLA in healthy donors. Here immunoSEQ multiplex PCR was the method, and the copy in TCRdb shows in-frame clones only, minus some. Of approximately 260,000 clones in the sample, roughly 86% were seen once. Sequenced sample: PBMCs. These receptors all come from a woman in her twenties or thirties in good health and CMV-seropositive. Each CDR3 is given with its conserved first and last residue. The D gene is left open where the match is weak. Clone size is stated in some rows and not others, as once, few, many or a class when expanded.

j_gene,abundance,v_gene,d_gene,CDR3nt,CDR3aa
TRBJ2-3,.,TRBV29-1,TRBD2,TGCAGCGTTGTTAGCGGGAGGGCCGGATGGGATACGCAGTATTTT,CSVVSGRAGWDTQYF
TRBJ1-2,.,TRBV29-1,.,TGCAGCGTTTTAGATAGAAACTATGGCTACACCTTC,CSVLDRNYGYTF
TRBJ1-3,.,TRBV7-6,.,TGTGCCAGCAGCCGGGACTCAAGCTCTGGAAACACCATATATTTT,CASSRDSSSGNTIYF
TRBJ1-4,.,TRBV10-1,.,TGCGCCAGCAGTGAGGCAGGGACTAACGAAAAACTGTTTTTT,CASSEAGTNEKLFF
TRBJ2-7,.,TRBV2,.,TGTGCCAGCAGTGAACGGGGCGGGATCACTTACGAGCAGTACTTC,CASSERGGITYEQYF
TRBJ2-1,.,TRBV27,.,TGTGCCAGCAGTCCCCAAGCGGCTACGAATGAGCAGTTCTTC,CASSPQAATNEQFF
TRBJ2-2,once,TRBV12-5,.,TGTGCTAGTGGTTCCACCCGGGTTCCCACCGGGGAGCTGTTTTTT,CASGSTRVPTGELFF
TRBJ2-7,.,TRBV11-2,.,TGTGCCAGCAGCCTAAGCCATGAGACAGAATACGAGCAGTACTTC,CASSLSHETEYEQYF
TRBJ1-4,.,TRBV28,TRBD1,TGTGCCAGCAGTTATCGGGACAGGGGACCTGAAAAACTGTTTTTT,CASSYRDRGPEKLFF
TRBJ1-1,.,TRBV2,TRBD1,TGTGCCAGCAGCCCCGGGACAGCAACAGAAGCTTTCTTT,CASSPGTATEAFF
TRBJ1-2,.,TRBV30,.,TGTGCCTGGAACCTGGGAGCTAACTATGGCTACACCTTC,CAWNLGANYGYTF
TRBJ2-7,.,TRBV19,.,TGTGCCAGCAGTCAATCTAGCGCCTACGAGCAGTACTTC,CASSQSSAYEQYF
TRBJ2-7,.,TRBV27,.,TGTGCCAGCAGAGTCTCTCGTAGCTACGAGCAGTACTTC,CASRVSRSYEQYF